A single sample is the source of the 25 T cell receptor beta chains below, sequenced in a study of blood T cells in healthy people across ages. Together with a sample-barcoded 5' primer, a J-beta primer mix was included in a second PCR lasting about 6 to 12 cycles. TCRdb re-called the 5' RACE reads with MiXCR, one entry per CDR3 protein. The table lists around 1,000,000 distinct CDR3 sequences, roughly a quarter of them singletons. The same sample was also studied in work on T cells of mothers and their children.

The sample was blood. The receptors shown here come from a girl aged 2 to 9 in good health.

This clonotype was counted between two and nine times. The rearrangement links TRBV4-3 to TRBJ2-7, with a possible D match to TRBD2 (6 bases). V was shortened by 3 bases and J by 3 bases, with 12 bases between the two germline ends. The CDR3 covers 14 residues. CDR1 and CDR2 from the germline V gene are LGHNA and YSLEER. The CDR3 reads CASSQSGGDYEQYF. CDR3 DNA sequence: TGCGCCAGCAGCCAGTCGGGCGGGGACTACGAGCAGTACTTC.

Only a few counts were recorded for this clonotype. The chain uses TRBV20-1 and TRBJ2-5; a possible D gene is TRBD2 (6 bases). The tail of the sequence fits TRBJ2-1 better, so the J call may be wrong. Looked up from germline, CDR1 is DFQATT and CDR2 is SNEGSKA (reference sequence). There are 13 residues in the CDR3. CDR3 protein: CSARPGGWDEQFF. Here the CDR3 DNA reads TGCAGTGCTAGACCAGGAGGGTGGGATGAGCAGTTCTTC.

This clonotype was counted between two and nine times. This chain connects TRBV12-3 or TRBV12-4 to TRBJ1-1, with D perhaps matching TRBD1 (5 bases). The CDR3 runs 12 residues. V dropped 6 bases and J dropped 11 bases, with 16 bases sitting between them. This chain's CDR3 is CASSLKGLGAFF. Written as DNA, the CDR3 is TGTGCCAGCAGCCTAAAGGGGCTTGGGGCTTTCTTT.

The chain carries TRBV7-3 and TRBJ2-5; D not certain. The CDR3 extends over 12 amino acids. Trimming took off 7 bases at V and 2 bases at J, with 8 bases between the two ends. Germline values: CDR1 SGHTA, CDR2 FQGTGA. The CDR3 is CASNEPQETQYF. Written as DNA, the CDR3 is TGTGCCAGCAACGAACCTCAAGAGACCCAGTACTTC.

Only a few counts were recorded for this clonotype. One junction end disagrees with the germline gene, perhaps due to a read error. The chain is built from TRBV29-1 and TRBJ2-5; unclear D gene. The CDR3 length is 10 residues. CDR1 and CDR2 (germline): SQVTM, ANQGSEA. As DNA, the CDR3 is TGCAGCGTTGAAGAGACATCATTGCTTTTC. Translated, it gives CSVEETSLLF. Full variable domain (rest looked up from reference TRBV29-1 and TRBJ2-5): SAVISQKPSRDICQRGTSLTIQCQVDSQVTMMFWYRQQPGQSLTLIATANQGSEATYESGFVIDKFPISRPNLTFSTLTVSNMSPEDSSIYLCSVEETSLLFGPGTRLLVL.

The CDR3 sequence is CASSLSRDWVYTDTQYF. CDR3 DNA sequence: TGTGCCAGCAGCTTATCCCGGGACTGGGTCTACACAGATACGCAGTATTTT. The V and J genes are TRBV7-2 and TRBJ2-3, with D perhaps TRBD2 (6 bases). CDR1 is SGHTA and CDR2 is FQGNSA in the germline V gene. Trimming left V 2 bases short and J 2 bases short, with 17 bases between. This CDR3 comprises 17 residues. Supplemented by reference TRBV7-2 and TRBJ2-3, the full variable domain reads GAGVSQSPSNKVTEKGKDVELRCDPISGHTALYWYRQSLGQGLEFLIYFQGNSAPDKSGLPSDRFSAERTGGSVSTLTIQRTQQEDSAVYLCASSLSRDWVYTDTQYFGPGTRLTVL.

This clonotype showed up just a few times. The chain has TRBV28 and TRBJ2-5; D might be TRBD2 (5 bases). Trimming stripped 5 bases from V and 5 bases from J, with 12 bases between. Germline CDR1 MDHEN, CDR2 SYDVKM. The CDR3 loop spans 13 amino acids. CDR3 in amino acids: CASSVLSAETQYF. The CDR3 nucleotides are TGTGCCAGCAGTGTACTTAGCGCGGAGACCCAGTACTTC.

This clonotype was recorded a few times. This chain joins TRBV7-9 and TRBJ1-6, with D unclear. Germline assignment: CDR1 SEHNR and CDR2 FQNEAQ (reference sequence). With 5 bases removed from V and 7 bases from J, the gap between germline ends came to 18 bases. The CDR3 loop spans 16 amino acids. Here the CDR3 reads CASSQGYGEGNSPLHF. DNA for the CDR3: TGTGCCAGCAGCCAAGGTTATGGGGAAGGGAATTCACCCCTCCACTTT.

The chain is built from TRBV7-2 and TRBJ2-1, with D perhaps TRBD2 (5 bases). Trimming took off 3 bases at V and 4 bases at J, with 10 bases between the two ends. CDR1 SGHTA and CDR2 FQGNSA come from the germline V gene. The CDR3 contains 14 residues. The CDR3 DNA is TGTGCCAGCAGCTTGGTTATAGCGTACAATGAGCAGTTCTTC. This sequence encodes CASSLVIAYNEQFF. The whole variable domain, remainder taken from reference TRBV7-2 and TRBJ2-1, is GAGVSQSPSNKVTEKGKDVELRCDPISGHTALYWYRQSLGQGLEFLIYFQGNSAPDKSGLPSDRFSAERTGGSVSTLTIQRTQQEDSAVYLCASSLVIAYNEQFFGPGTRLTVL.

A few counts support this clonotype. The chain employs TRBV28 and TRBJ2-1; TRBD2 aligns across 9 bases. The CDR3 contains 14 residues. With V trimmed by 7 bases and J by 10 bases, 11 bases remained unmatched. The germline gives CDR1 MDHEN, CDR2 SYDVKM. The chain's CDR3 is CASTGLAGVSEQFF. DNA of the CDR3: TGTGCCAGCACGGGTTTAGCGGGAGTCAGCGAGCAGTTCTTC.

The J gene is TRBJ2-2, the V gene TRBV20-1; tentative D call: TRBD2 (6 bases). CDR1 and CDR2 (germline): DFQATT, SNEGSKA (reference sequence). CDR3 size: 14 residues. V was pared by 3 bases and J by 4 bases, with 12 bases between. The CDR3 spells CSASAGWSTGELFF. The CDR3 DNA reads TGCAGTGCTAGTGCGGGGTGGAGCACCGGGGAGCTGTTTTTT.

The V and J genes are TRBV20-1 and TRBJ2-1; 11 bases are shared with TRBD2. Trimming removed 6 bases from V and 6 bases from J; junction bases left unmatched: 1. Germline CDR1 reads DFQATT; CDR2 reads SNEGSKA (reference sequence). This CDR3 region has 12 residues. DNA of the CDR3: TGCAGTGCGCTAGCGGGGGGCAATGAGCAGTTCTTC. Its protein product is CSALAGGNEQFF.

This clonotype was picked up many times. V and J are TRBV4-3 and TRBJ2-6; 9 bases match TRBD1. CDR3 length equals 16 residues. CDR1 LGHNA and CDR2 YSLEER come from the germline V gene. V was pared by 4 bases and J by 0 bases, with 1 base of the junction left unmatched. The CDR3 coding sequence is TGCGCCAGCAGCCCGGGACAGGGCTCTGGGGCCAACGTCCTGACTTTC. Its translation: CASSPGQGSGANVLTF.

Only a few counts were recorded for this clonotype. V and J are TRBV5-1 and TRBJ2-2; 9 positions agree with TRBD1. The ends lost 2 bases at V and 6 bases at J; junction bases unmatched: 5. Germline V CDR1 and CDR2: SGHRS, YFSETQ. The CDR3 has 15 residues. CDR3 sequence (DNA): TGCGCCAGCAGCTTCGGGGACAGGGATGCCGGGGAGCTGTTTTTT. Its translation is CASSFGDRDAGELFF. The complete variable domain, with remaining parts taken from reference TRBV5-1 and TRBJ2-2, reads KAGVTQTPRYLIKTRGQQVTLSCSPISGHRSVSWYQQTPGQGLQFLFEYFSETQRNKGNFPGRFSGRQFSNSRSEMNVSTLELGDSALYLCASSFGDRDAGELFFGEGSRLTVL.

This clonotype was observed a few times. The J gene is TRBJ2-5, the V gene TRBV7-9; D gene unclear. CDR3 size: 15 residues. Trimming pared 1 base from V and 3 bases from J, leaving 12 bases between. Germline CDR1 reads SEHNR; CDR2 reads FQNEAQ (reference sequence). The CDR3 protein is CASSLEATRKETQYF. In DNA, the CDR3 is TGTGCCAGCAGCTTAGAAGCGACACGCAAAGAGACCCAGTACTTC.

This clonotype was recorded a few times. This chain links TRBV25-1 with TRBJ2-5, with D perhaps matching TRBD1 (6 bases). The J call is in doubt because the DNA end fits TRBJ2-1 better. The CDR3 has 14 amino acids. Germline V gene data show CDR1 as MGHDK and CDR2 as SYGVNS. The CDR3 spells CASSEYRDTNEQFF. The CDR3 coding sequence is TGTGCCAGCAGTGAGTACCGGGACACAAATGAGCAGTTCTTC.

The chain is built from TRBV19 and TRBJ1-5, with unresolved D. In germline, CDR1 is LNHDA, CDR2 SQIVND (reference sequence). V lost 2 bases to trimming and J lost 2 bases, with 10 bases between them. The CDR3 is made up of 15 amino acids. CDR3 DNA: TGTGCCAGTAGTATAAGGGATTACGGCAATCAGCCCCAGCATTTT. This translates into CASSIRDYGNQPQHF.

The V gene is TRBV27, the J gene TRBJ2-5, with TRBD2 identical over 8 bases. V dropped 2 bases and J dropped 5; count of bases not matched to a gene: 7. This CDR3 has 15 residues. In germline, CDR1 is MNHEY, CDR2 SMNVEV (reference sequence). Here the CDR3 reads CASSLVGGAVETQYF. CDR3 nucleotide sequence: TGTGCCAGCAGTTTAGTCGGGGGGGCCGTGGAGACCCAGTACTTC.

The CDR3: CASLMNTEAFF. Here the CDR3 DNA reads TGTGCCAGTCTCATGAACACTGAAGCTTTCTTT. V and J are TRBV27 and TRBJ1-1; D uncertain. CDR1 is MNHEY and CDR2 is SMNVEV in the germline V gene (reference sequence). CDR3 length equals 11 residues. The V end was cut by 9 bases, the J end by 0 bases, with 5 bases between.

The V gene is TRBV11-2, the J gene TRBJ1-4; D ambiguous. The CDR3 has 15 residues. The germline V and J ends were trimmed by 4 bases and 4 bases, with 13 bases remaining between them. Germline lookup yields CDR1 SGHAT and CDR2 FQNNGV. The CDR3 is CASSSTWTVNEKLFF. DNA of the CDR3: TGTGCCAGCAGCTCAACCTGGACGGTTAATGAAAAACTGTTTTTT.

This rearrangement joins TRBV4-3 to TRBJ2-3, with D unclear. There are 15 residues in the CDR3. CDR1 and CDR2 from the germline V gene are LGHNA and YSLEER. V lost 1 base and J lost 1, with 9 bases in between. CDR3 amino acids: CASSQAQVRTDTQYF. The CDR3 coding sequence is TGCGCCAGCAGCCAAGCTCAGGTCCGCACAGATACGCAGTATTTT.

About this clonotype: The CDR3 carries no conserved terminal phenylalanine or tryptophan, so it likely arises from a read error. This chain uses TRBV7-2 with TRBJ2-1; D is ambiguous. Trimming shortened V by 2 bases and J by 2 bases, and 13 bases separated the two germline ends. Germline CDR1 and CDR2: SGHTA and FQGNSA. CDR3 length: 16 amino acids. The DNA of the CDR3 is TGTGCCAGCAGCTTAACGGGTCCTGGGGCCTACAATGAGCAGTTCCTC. Encoded protein: CASSLTGPGAYNEQFL.

V gene TRBV29-1 combines with J gene TRBJ1-1, with D hard to call. This CDR3 contains 15 residues. Germline assignment: CDR1 SQVTM and CDR2 ANQGSEA. V lost 4 bases and J 0 bases, leaving 15 bases between the germline ends. CDR3 sequence: CSVVFATTLNTEAFF. The CDR3 nucleotides are TGCAGCGTTGTCTTCGCTACGACATTGAACACTGAAGCTTTCTTT.

This clonotype was counted only a few times. V and J are TRBV6-1 and TRBJ1-2; D is uncertain. The CDR3 extends over 16 amino acids. V lost 2 bases, J lost 6 bases, and 19 bases lay in between. Per the germline V gene, CDR1 is MNHNS and CDR2 is SASEGT. For the CDR3, the DNA is TGTGCCAGCAGTGAACTGGGTCCCGGCTGGACGGATGGCTACACCTTC. It translates to CASSELGPGWTDGYTF.

V and J are TRBV5-5 and TRBJ1-1; TRBD1 agrees at 7 bases. CDR1 is SGHKS and CDR2 is YYEKEE in the germline V gene (reference sequence). J lost 1 base, V lost 9 bases, and 3 bases had no gene match. The CDR3 is made up of 12 amino acids. Here the CDR3 reads CATRGWNTEAFF. CDR3 DNA: TGTGCCACCAGGGGGTGGAACACTGAAGCTTTCTTT.